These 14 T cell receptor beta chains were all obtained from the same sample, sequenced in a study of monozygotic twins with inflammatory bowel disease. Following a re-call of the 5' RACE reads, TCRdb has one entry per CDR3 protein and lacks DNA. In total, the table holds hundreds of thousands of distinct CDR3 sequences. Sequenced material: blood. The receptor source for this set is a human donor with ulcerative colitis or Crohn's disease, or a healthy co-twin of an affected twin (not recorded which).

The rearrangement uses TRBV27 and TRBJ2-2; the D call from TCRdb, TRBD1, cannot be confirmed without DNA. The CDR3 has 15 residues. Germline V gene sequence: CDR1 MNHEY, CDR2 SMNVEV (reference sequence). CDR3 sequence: CASSLGQGASGELFF.

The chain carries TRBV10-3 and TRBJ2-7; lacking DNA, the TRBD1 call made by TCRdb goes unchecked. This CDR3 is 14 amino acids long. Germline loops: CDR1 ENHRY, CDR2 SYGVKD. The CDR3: CAISAGTGPYEQYF.

Here the CDR3 reads CASSLFGVSGNTIYF. The chain combines TRBV28 with TRBJ1-3. The CDR3 has 15 residues. The germline V gene encodes CDR1 MDHEN and CDR2 SYDVKM.

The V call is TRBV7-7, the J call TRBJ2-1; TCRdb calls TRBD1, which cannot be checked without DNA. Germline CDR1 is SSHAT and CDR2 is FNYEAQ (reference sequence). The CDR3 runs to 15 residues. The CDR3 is CASSFRQDRDNEQFF.

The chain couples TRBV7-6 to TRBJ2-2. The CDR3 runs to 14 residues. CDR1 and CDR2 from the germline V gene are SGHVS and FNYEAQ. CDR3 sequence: CASSANRNTGELFF. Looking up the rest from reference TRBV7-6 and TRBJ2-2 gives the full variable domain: GAGVSQSPRYKVTKRGQDVALRCDPISGHVSLYWYRQALGQGPEFLTYFNYEAQQDKSGLPNDRFSAERPEGSISTLTIQRTEQRDSAMYRCASSANRNTGELFFGEGSRLTVL.

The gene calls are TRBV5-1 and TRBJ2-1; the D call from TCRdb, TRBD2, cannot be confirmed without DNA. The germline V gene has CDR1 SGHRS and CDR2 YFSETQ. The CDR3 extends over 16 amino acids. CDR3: CASSLDRTSGTREQFF.

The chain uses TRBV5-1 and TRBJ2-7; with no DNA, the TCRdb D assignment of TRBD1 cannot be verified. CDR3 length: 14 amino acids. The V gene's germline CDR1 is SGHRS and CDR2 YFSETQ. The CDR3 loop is CASSPPGQGSEQYF.

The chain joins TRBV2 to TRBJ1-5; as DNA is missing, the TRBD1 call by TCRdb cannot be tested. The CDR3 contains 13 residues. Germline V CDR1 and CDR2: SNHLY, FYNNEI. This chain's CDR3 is CASRGQSNQPQHF.

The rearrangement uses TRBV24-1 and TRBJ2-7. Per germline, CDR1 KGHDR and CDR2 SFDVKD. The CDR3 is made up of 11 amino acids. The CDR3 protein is CATSDLYEQYF.

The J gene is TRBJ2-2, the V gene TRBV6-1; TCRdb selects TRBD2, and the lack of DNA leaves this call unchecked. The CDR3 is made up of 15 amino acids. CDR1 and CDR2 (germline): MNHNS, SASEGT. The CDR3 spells CASSETSGVTGELFF.

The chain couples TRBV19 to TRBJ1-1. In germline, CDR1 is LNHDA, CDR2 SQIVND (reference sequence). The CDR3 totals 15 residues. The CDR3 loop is CASHLVDGGTGEAFF.

The CDR3 loop is CASSVGLAGGVDTQYF. The V call is TRBV6-2 or TRBV6-3, the J call TRBJ2-3; TCRdb's D call of TRBD2 is untestable without DNA. The CDR3 covers 16 residues. Germline V gives CDR1 MNHEY, CDR2 SVGEGT.

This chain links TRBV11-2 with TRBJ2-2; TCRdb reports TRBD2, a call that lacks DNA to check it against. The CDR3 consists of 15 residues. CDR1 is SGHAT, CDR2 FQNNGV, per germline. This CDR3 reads CASSMERENTGELFF.

The CDR3 protein is CASSLGMGEKLFF. The chain couples TRBV7-7 to TRBJ1-4. In germline, CDR1 is SSHAT, CDR2 FNYEAQ (reference sequence). This CDR3 region has 13 residues.